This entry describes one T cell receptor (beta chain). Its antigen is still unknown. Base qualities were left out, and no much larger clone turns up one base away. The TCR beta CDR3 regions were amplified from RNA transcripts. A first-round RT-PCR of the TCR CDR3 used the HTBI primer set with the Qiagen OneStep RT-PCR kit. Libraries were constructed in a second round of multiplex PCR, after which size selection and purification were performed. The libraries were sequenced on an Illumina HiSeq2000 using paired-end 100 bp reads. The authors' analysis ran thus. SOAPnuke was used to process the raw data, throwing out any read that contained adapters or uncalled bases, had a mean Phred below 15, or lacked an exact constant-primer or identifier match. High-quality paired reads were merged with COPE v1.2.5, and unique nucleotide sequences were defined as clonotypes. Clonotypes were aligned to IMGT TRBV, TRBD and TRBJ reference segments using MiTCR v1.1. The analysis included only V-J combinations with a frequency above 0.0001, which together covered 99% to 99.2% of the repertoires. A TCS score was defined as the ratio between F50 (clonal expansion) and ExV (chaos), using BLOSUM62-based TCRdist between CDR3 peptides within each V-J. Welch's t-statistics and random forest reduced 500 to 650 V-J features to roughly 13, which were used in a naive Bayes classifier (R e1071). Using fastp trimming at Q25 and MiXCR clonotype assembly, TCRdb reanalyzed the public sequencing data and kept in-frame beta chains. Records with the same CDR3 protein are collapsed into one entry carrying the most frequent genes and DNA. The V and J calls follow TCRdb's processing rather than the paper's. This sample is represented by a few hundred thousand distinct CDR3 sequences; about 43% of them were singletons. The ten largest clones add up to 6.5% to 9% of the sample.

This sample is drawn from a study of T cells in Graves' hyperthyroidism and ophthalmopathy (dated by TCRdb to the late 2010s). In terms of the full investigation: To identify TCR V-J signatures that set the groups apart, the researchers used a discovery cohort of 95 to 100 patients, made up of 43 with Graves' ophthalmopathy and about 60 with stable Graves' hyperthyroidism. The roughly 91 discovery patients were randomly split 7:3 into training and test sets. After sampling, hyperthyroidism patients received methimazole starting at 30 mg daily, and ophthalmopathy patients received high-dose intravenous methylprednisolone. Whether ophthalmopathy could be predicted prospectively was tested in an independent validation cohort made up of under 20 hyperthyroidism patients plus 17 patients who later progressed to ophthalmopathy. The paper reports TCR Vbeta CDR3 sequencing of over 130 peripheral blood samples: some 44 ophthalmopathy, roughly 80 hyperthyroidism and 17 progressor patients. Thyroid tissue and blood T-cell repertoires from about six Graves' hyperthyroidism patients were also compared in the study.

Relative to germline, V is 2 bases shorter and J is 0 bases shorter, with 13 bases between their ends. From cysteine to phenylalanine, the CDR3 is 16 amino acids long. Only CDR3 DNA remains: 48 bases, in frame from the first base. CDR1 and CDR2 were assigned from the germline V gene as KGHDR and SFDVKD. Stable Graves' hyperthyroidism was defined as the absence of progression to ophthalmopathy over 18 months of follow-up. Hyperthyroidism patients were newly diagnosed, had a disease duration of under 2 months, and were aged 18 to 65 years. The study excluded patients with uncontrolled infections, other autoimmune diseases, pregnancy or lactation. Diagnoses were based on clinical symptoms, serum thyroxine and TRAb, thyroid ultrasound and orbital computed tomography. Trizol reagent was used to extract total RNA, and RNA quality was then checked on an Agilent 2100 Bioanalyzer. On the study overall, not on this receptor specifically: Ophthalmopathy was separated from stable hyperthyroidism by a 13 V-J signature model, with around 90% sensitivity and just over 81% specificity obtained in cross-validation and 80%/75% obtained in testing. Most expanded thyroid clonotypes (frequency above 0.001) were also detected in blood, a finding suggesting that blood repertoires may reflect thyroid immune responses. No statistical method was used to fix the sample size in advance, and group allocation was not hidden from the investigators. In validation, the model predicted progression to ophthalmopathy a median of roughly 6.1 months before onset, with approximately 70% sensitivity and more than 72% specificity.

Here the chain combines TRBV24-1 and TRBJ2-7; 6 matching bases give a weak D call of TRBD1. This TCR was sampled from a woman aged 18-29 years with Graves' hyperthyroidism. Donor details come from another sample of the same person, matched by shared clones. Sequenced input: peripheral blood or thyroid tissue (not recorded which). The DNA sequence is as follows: TGTGCCACCAGTGATTCCCAGGGGTCCAGCTCCTACGAGCAGTACTTC. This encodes CATSDSQGSSSYEQYF.